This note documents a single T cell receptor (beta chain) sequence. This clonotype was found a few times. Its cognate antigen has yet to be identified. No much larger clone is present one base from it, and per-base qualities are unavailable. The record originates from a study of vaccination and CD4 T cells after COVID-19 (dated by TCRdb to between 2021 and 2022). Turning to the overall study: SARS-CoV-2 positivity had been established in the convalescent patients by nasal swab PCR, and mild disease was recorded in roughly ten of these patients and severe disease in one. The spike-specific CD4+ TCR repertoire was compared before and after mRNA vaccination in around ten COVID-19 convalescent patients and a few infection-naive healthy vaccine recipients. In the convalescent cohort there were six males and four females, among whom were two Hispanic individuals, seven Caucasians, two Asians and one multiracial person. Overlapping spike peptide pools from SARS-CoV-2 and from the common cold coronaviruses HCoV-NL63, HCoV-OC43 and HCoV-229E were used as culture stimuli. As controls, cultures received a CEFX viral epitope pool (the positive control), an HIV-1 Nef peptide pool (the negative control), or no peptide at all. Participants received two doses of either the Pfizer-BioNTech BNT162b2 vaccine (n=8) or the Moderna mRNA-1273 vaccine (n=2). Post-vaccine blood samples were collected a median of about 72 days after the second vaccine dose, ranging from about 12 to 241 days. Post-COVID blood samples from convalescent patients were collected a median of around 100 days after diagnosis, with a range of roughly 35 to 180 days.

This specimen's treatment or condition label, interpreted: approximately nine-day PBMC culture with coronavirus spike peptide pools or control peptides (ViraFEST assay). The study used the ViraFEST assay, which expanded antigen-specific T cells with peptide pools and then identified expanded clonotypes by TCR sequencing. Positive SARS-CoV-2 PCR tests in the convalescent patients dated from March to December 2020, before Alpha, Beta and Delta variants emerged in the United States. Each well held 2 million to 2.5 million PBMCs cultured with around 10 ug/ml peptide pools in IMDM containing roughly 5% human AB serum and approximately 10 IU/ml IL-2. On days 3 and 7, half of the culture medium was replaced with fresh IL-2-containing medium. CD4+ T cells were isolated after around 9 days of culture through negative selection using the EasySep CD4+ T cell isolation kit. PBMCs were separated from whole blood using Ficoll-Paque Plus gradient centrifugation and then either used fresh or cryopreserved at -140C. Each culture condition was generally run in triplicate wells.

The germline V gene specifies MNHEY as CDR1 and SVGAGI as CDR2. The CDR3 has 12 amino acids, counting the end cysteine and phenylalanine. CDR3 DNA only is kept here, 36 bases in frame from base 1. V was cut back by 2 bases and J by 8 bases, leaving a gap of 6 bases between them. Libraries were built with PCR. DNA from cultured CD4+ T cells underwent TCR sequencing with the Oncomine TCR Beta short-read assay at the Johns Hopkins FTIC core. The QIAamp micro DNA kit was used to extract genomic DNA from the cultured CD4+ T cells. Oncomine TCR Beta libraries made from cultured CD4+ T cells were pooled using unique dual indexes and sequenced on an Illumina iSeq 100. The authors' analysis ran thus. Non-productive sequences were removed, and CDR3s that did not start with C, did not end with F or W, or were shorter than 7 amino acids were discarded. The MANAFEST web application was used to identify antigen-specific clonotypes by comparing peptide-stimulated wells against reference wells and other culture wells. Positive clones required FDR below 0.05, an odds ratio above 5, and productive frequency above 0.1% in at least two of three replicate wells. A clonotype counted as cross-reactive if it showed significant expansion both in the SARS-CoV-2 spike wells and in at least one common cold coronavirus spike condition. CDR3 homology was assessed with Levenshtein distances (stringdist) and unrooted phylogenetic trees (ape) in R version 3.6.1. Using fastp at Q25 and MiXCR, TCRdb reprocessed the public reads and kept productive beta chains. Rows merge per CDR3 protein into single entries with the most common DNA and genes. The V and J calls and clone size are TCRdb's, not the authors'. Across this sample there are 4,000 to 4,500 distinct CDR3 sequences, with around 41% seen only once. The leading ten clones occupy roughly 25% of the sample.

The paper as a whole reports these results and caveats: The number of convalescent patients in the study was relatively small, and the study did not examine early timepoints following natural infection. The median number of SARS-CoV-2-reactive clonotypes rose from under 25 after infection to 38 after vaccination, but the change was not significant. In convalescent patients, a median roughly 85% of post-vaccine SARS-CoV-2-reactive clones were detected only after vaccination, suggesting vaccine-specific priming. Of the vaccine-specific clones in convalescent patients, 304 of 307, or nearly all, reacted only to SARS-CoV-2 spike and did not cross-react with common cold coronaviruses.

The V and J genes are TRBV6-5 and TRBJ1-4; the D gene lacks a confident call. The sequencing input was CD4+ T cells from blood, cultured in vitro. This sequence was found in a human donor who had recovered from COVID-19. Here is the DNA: TGTGCCAGCAGTTACGGGGTAGAAAAACTGTTTTTT. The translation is CASSYGVEKLFF.